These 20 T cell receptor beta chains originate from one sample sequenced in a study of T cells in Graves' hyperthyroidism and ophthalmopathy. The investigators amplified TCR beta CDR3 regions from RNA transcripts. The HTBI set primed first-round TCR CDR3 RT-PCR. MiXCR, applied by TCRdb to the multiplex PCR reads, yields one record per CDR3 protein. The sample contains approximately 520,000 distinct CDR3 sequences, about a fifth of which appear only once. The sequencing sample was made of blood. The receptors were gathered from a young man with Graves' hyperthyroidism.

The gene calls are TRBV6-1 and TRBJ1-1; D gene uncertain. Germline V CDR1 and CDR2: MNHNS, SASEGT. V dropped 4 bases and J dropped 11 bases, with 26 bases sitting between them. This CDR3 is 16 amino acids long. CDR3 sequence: CASSVSGRTSARAAFF. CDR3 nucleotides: TGTGCCAGCAGTGTTAGTGGACGAACCAGTGCCCGGGCGGCTTTCTTT.

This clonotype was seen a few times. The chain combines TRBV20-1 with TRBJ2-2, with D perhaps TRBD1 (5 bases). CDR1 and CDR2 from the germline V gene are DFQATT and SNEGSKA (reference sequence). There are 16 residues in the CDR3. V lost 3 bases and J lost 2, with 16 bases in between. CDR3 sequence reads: CSARVEAGPNTGELFF. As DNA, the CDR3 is TGCAGTGCTAGGGTTGAGGCAGGGCCTAACACCGGGGAGCTGTTTTTT.

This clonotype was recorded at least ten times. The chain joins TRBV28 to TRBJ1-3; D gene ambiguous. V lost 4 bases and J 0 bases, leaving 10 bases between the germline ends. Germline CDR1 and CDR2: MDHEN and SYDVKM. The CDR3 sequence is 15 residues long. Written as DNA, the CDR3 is TGTGCCAGCAGTTCGACTGGAGACTCTGGAAACACCATATATTTT. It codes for CASSSTGDSGNTIYF.

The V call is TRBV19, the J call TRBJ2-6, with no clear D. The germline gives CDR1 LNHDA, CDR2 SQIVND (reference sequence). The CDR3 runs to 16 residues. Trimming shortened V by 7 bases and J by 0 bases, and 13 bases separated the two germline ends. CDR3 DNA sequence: TGTGCCAGTACTTGGAAGAGGAGCTCTGGGGCCAACGTCCTGACTTTC. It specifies CASTWKRSSGANVLTF.

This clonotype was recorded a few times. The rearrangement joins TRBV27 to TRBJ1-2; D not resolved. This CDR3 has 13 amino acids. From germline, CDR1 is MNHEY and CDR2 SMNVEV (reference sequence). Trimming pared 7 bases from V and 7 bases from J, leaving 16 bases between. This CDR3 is CASTWGSGGGYTF. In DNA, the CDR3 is TGTGCCAGCACCTGGGGTTCCGGTGGTGGCTACACCTTC.

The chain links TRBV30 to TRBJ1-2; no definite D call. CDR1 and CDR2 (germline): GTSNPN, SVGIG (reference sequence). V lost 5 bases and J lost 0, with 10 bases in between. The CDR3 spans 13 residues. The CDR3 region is CAWSDSPNYGYTF. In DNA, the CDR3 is TGTGCCTGGTCCGACTCCCCTAACTATGGCTACACCTTC.

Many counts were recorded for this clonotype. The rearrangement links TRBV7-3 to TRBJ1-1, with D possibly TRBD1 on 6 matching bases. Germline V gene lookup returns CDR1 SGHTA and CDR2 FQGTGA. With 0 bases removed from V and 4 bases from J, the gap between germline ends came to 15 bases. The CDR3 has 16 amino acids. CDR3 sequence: CASSLTSTGKGTEAFF. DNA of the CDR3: TGTGCCAGCAGCTTAACCTCCACAGGGAAGGGCACTGAAGCTTTCTTT.

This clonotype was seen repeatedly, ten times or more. The CDR3 region is CASRGANQPQHF. In nucleotides, the CDR3 is TGTGCCAGCCGAGGGGCCAATCAGCCCCAGCATTTT. The V and J genes are TRBV6-1 and TRBJ1-5, with D possibly being TRBD1 (5 bases). With 8 bases removed from V and 3 bases from J, the gap between germline ends came to 8 bases. Germline V CDR1 and CDR2: MNHNS, SASEGT. CDR3 length: 12 residues.

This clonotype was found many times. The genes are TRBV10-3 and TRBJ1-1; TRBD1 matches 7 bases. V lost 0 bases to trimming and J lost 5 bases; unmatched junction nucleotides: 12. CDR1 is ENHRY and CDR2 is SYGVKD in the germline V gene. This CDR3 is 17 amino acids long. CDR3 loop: CAISESIWTGVETEAFF. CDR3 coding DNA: TGTGCCATCAGTGAGTCGATCTGGACAGGAGTGGAGACTGAAGCTTTCTTT.

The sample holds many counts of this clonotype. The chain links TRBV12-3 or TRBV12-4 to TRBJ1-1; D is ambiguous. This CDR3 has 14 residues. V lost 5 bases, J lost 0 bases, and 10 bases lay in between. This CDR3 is CASSLTQMNTEAFF. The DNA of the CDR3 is TGTGCCAGCAGTCTCACCCAGATGAACACTGAAGCTTTCTTT.

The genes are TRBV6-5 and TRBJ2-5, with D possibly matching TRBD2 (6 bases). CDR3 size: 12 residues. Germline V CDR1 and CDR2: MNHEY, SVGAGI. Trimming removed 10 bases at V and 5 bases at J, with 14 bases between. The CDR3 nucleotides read TGTGCCACCCACCACGGAGGGGAGACCCAGTACTTC. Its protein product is CATHHGGETQYF.

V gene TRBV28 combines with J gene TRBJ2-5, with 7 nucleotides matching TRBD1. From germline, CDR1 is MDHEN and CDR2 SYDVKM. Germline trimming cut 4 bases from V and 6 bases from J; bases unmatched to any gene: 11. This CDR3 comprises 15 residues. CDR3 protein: CASSSDLTGTKTQYF. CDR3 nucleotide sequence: TGTGCCAGCAGTTCCGACTTGACAGGGACAAAGACCCAGTACTTC.

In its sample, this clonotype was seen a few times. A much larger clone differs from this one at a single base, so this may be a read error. The CDR3 reads CASSFEGRGHTF. The DNA for the CDR3 is TGTGCCAGCAGTTTTGAAGGGAGAGGCCACACCTTC. The chain combines TRBV28 with TRBJ1-2; D remains unclear. Germline CDR1 reads MDHEN; CDR2 reads SYDVKM. Trimming took off 3 bases at V and 12 bases at J, with 14 bases between the two ends. The CDR3 contains 12 residues.

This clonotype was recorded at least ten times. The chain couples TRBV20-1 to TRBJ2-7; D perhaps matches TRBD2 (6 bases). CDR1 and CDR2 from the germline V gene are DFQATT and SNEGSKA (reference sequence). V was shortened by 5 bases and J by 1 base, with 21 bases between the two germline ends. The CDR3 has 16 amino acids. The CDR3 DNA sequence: TGCAGTGCTCCTCCCAGGGAGGCACCAGAATCCTACGAGCAGTACTTC. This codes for CSAPPREAPESYEQYF.

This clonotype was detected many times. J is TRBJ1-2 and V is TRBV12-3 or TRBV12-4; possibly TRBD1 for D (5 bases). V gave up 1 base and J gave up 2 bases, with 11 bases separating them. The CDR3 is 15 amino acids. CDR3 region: CASSLGRQRNYGYTF. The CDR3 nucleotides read TGTGCCAGCAGTTTAGGGAGACAGCGAAACTATGGCTACACCTTC.

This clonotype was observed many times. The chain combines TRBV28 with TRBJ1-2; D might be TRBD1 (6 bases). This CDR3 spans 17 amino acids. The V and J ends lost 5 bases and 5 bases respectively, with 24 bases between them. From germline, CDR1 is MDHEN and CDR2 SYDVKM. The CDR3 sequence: CASSLHPGGAGRYGYTF. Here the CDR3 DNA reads TGTGCCAGCAGTCTCCATCCGGGGGGCGCGGGGCGGTATGGCTACACCTTC.

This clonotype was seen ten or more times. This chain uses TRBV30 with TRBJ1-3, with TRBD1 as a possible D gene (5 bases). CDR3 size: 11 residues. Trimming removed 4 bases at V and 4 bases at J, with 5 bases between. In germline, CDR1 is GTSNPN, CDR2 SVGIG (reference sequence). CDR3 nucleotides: TGTGCCTGGAACAGGGGAAACACCATATATTTT. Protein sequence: CAWNRGNTIYF.

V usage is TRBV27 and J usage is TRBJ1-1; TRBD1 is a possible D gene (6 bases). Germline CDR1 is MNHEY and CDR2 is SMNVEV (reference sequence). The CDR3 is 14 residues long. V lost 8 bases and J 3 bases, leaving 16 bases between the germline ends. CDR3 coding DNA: TGTGCCAGCGCCAGGGGCGCAAAGGACACTGAAGCTTTCTTT. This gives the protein CASARGAKDTEAFF.

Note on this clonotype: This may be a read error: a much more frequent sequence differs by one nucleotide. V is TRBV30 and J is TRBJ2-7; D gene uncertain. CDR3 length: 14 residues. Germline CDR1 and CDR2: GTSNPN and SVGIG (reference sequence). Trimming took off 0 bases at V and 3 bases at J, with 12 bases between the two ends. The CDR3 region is CAWSVATICYEQYF. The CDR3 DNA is TGTGCCTGGAGTGTCGCAACTATATGCTACGAGCAGTACTTC.

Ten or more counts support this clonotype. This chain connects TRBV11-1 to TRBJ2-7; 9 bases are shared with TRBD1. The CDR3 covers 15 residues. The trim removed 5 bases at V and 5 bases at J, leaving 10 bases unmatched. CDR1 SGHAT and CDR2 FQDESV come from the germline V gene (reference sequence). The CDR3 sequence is CASSPRTGATHEQYF. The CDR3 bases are TGTGCCAGCAGCCCCAGGACAGGGGCGACCCACGAGCAGTACTTC.